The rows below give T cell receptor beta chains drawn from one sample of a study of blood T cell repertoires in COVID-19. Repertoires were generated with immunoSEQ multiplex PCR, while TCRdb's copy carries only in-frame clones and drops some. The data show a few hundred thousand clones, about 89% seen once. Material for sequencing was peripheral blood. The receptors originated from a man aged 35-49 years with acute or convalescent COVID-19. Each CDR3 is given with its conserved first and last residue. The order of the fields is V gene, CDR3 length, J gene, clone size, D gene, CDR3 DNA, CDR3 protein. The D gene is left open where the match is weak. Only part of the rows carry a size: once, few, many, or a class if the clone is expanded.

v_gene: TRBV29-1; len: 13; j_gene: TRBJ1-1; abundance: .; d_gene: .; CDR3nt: TGCAGCGCCTGGGGGGGCTGGAACACTGAAGCTTTCTTT; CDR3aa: CSAWGGWNTEAFF
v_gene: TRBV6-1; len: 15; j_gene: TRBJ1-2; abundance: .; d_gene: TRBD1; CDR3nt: TGTGCCAGCAGTGAAGAGGGGACAGCCTTCTATGGCTACACCTTC; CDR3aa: CASSEEGTAFYGYTF
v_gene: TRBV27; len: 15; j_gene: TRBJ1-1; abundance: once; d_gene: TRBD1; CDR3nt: TGTGCCAGCAGTTTAAGGACAGGTATGAACACTGAAGCTTTCTTT; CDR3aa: CASSLRTGMNTEAFF
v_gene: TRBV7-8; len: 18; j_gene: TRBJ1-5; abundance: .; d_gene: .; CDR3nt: TGTGCCAGCAGCACTCTGAATCGGGGGGGGACTAGCAATCAGCCCCAGCATTTT; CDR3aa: CASSTLNRGGTSNQPQHF
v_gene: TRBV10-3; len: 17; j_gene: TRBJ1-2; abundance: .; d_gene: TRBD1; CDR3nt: TGTGCCATCAGTGAGAACCTAGACAGGGGGCCTAACTATGGATACACCTTC; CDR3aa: CAISENLDRGPNYGYTF
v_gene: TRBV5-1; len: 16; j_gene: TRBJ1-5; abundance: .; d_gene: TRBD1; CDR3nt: TGCGCCAGCAGCTTGGGGACAGGGGACCTACGCCAGCCCCAGCATTTT; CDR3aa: CASSLGTGDLRQPQHF
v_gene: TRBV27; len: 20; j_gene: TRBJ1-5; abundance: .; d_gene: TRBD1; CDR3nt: TGTGCCAGCAGTCCTGGCCCCGGGACAGGGGTCGAGTGGAGCAATCAGCCCCAGCATTTT; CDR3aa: CASSPGPGTGVEWSNQPQHF
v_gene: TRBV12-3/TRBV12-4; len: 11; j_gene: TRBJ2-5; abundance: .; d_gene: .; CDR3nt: TGTGCCAGCAGCTACCAAGAGACCCAGTACTTC; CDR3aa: CASSYQETQYF
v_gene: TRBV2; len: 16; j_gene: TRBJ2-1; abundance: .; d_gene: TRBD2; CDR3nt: TGTGCCAGCAGTGAGGAGCGGGAGAATACCTACAATGAGCAGTTCTTC; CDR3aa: CASSEERENTYNEQFF
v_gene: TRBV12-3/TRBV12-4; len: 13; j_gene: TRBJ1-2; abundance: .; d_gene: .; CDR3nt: TGTGCCAGCAGTTTAGCGCGGGCCGATGGCTACACCTTC; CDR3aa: CASSLARADGYTF
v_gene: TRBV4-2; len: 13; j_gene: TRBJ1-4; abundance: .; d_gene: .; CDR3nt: TGTGCCAGCAGCCTGCGACAGTCCCCCAAACTGTTTTTT; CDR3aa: CASSLRQSPKLFF
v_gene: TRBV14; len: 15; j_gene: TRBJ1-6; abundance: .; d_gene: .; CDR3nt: TGTGCCAGCAGCCCGACAGGAAAAGATAATTCACCCCTCCACTTT; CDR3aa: CASSPTGKDNSPLHF
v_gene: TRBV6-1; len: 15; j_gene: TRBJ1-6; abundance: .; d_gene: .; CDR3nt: TGTGCCAGCAGTGAACCGACAGGAAGACTTTCACCCCTCCACTTT; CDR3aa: CASSEPTGRLSPLHF
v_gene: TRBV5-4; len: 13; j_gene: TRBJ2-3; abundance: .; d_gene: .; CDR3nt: TGTGCCAGCAGCCAACCCTACCGGGATACGCAGTATTTT; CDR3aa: CASSQPYRDTQYF
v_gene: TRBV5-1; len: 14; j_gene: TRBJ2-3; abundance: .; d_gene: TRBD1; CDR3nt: TGCGCCAGCAGCTTGGAGGACAGGACAGATACGCAGTATTTT; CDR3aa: CASSLEDRTDTQYF
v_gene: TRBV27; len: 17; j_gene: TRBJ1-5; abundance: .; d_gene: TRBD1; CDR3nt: TGTGCCAGTTCAAAGGGACAGGGATCCTCTAGCAATCAGCCCCAGCATTTT; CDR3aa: CASSKGQGSSSNQPQHF
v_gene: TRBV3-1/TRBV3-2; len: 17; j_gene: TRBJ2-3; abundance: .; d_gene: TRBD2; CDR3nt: TGTGCCAGCAGCCAAGTCGCTAGCGGGGGGGCAGTAGATACGCAGTATTTT; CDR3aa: CASSQVASGGAVDTQYF
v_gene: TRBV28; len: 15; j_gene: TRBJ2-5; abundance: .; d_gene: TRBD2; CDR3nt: TGTGCCAGCGTACCTTTGGGGCGGGGGAAAGAGACCCAGTACTTC; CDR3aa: CASVPLGRGKETQYF
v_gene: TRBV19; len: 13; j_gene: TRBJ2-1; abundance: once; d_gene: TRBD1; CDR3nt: TGTGCCAGTAGTAGGACAGGGGGCGTGGAGCAGTTCTTC; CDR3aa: CASSRTGGVEQFF
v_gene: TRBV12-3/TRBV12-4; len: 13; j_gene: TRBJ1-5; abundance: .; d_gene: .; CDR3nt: TGTGCCAGCACCAGGGCTAGCAATCAGCCCCAGCATTTT; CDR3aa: CASTRASNQPQHF
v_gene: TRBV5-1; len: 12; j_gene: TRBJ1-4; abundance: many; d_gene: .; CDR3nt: TGCGCCAGCAGCTCCGGTAATGAAAAACTGTTTTTT; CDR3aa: CASSSGNEKLFF
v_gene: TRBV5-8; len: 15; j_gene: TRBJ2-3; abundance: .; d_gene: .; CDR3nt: TGTGCCAGCAGCTTCCAAGGACTACCGACAGATACGCAGTATTTT; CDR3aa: CASSFQGLPTDTQYF
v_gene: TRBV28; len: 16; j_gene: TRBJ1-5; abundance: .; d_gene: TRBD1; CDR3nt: TGTGCCAGCACGGGACAGCCATTCGGCGGCAATCAGCCCCAGCATTTT; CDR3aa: CASTGQPFGGNQPQHF
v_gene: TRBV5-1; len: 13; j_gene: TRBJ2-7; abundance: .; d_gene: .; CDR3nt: TGCGCCAGCAGCAGGCGCACAGCCTACGAGCAGTACTTC; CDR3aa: CASSRRTAYEQYF
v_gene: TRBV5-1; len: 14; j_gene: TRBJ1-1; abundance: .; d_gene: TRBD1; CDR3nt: TGCGCCAGCAGCTGGGACAGGGGAGGAACTGAAGCTTTCTTT; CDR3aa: CASSWDRGGTEAFF
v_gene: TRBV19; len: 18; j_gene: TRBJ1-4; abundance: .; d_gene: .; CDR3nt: TGTGCCAGTAGCCTCTACGGGGGGTTGGGGGCCCCTAATGAAAAACTGTTTTTT; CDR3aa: CASSLYGGLGAPNEKLFF
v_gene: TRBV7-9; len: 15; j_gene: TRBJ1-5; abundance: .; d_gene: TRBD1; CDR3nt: TGTGCCAGCAGCTTAGGGCGACAGGGTATTCAGCCCCAGCATTTT; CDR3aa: CASSLGRQGIQPQHF
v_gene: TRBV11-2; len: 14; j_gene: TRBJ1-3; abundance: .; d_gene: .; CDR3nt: TGTGCCAGCAGCTTCCGGGTTACTGGAAACACCATATATTTT; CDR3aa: CASSFRVTGNTIYF
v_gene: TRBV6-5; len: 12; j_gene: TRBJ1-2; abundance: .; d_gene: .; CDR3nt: TGTGCCAGCATACAGGGTGGCCATGGCTACACCTTC; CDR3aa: CASIQGGHGYTF
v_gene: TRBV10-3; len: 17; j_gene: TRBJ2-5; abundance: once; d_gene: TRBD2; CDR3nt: TGTGCCATCAGTGGTCGGCTAGCGGGAGGAAACCAAGAGACCCAGTACTTC; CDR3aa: CAISGRLAGGNQETQYF
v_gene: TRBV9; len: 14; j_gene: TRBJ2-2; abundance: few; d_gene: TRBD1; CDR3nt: TGTGCCAGCAGCGTAGACACAGGGGCCGGGGAGCTGTTTTTT; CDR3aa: CASSVDTGAGELFF